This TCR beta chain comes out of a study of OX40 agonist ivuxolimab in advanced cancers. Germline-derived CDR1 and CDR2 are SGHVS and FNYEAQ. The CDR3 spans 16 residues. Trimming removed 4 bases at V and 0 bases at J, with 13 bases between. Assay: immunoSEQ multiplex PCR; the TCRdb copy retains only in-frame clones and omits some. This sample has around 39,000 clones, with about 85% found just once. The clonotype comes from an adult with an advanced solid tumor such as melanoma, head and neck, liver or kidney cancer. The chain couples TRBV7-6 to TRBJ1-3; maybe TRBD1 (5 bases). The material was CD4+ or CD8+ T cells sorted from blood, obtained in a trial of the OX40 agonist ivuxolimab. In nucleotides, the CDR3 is TGTGCCAGCAGCTCACGCAGGGAGGGCTCTGGAAACACCATATATTTT. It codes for CASSSRREGSGNTIYF.